Listed here are 9 T cell receptor beta chains from one sample, sequenced in a study of T cells in localized non-small cell lung cancer. The table came from immunoSEQ multiplex PCR; TCRdb's copy has only in-frame clones and leaves some out. The sample has about 53,000 clones, 75% to 90% seen once; the top ten hold about a sixth. Sequences were derived from peripheral blood mononuclear cells, sampled before any cancer treatment. Receptors were obtained from a man between 40 and 75 years old with stage III lung adenocarcinoma.

The chain uses TRBV7-3 and TRBJ1-1, with D possibly matching TRBD1 (5 bases). V lost 2 bases to trimming and J lost 4 bases, with 8 bases between them. CDR1 and CDR2 from the germline V gene are SGHTA and FQGTGA. The CDR3 is 13 amino acids. The CDR3 nucleotides read TGTGCCAGCAGCTTAGGGACGGTCACTGAAGCTTTCTTT. Amino acids: CASSLGTVTEAFF. Drawing the rest from reference TRBV7-3 and TRBJ1-1, the complete variable domain is GAGVSQTPSNKVTEKGKYVELRCDPISGHTALYWYRQSLGQGPEFLIYFQGTGAADDSGLPNDRFFAVRPEGSVSTLKIQRTERGDSAVYLCASSLGTVTEAFFGQGTRLTVV.

V and J are TRBV19 and TRBJ2-5; D may match TRBD1 or TRBD2 (5 bases each). CDR3 size: 13 residues. Trimming stripped 3 bases from V and 2 bases from J, with 7 bases between. Germline CDR1 is LNHDA and CDR2 is SQIVND (reference sequence). CDR3 loop: CASSIWGQETQYF. CDR3 nucleotides: TGTGCCAGTAGTATTTGGGGGCAAGAGACCCAGTACTTC.

Points on this clone: A read error is possible here, since a much larger clone lies one base away. The same CDR3 can be traced to other DNA sequences in this sample. V gene TRBV6-5 combines with J gene TRBJ2-7; D uncertain. This CDR3 contains 11 residues. V was clipped by 5 bases and J by 4 bases, with 6 bases between them. Germline CDR1 is MNHEY and CDR2 is SVGAGI. As DNA, the CDR3 is TGTGCCAGCAGTAACCAATACGAGCAGTACTTC. Translation: CASSNQYEQYF.

For the CDR3, the DNA is TGTGCCAGCAGCTTAAGAGGGAGGGCCTACGAGCAGTACTTC. Residues: CASSLRGRAYEQYF. This chain connects TRBV13 to TRBJ2-7; 7 bases agree with TRBD2. This CDR3 is built from 14 residues. Trimming removed 2 bases from V and 2 bases from J; junction bases left unmatched: 3. CDR1 is PRHDT and CDR2 is FYEKMQ in the germline V gene (reference sequence).

The chain has TRBV13 and TRBJ1-6; weak D call: TRBD1 (5 bases). The ends were cut back, 2 bases at V and 6 bases at J, with 11 bases in the middle. This CDR3 contains 15 residues. Germline V CDR1 and CDR2: PRHDT, FYEKMQ (reference sequence). The DNA of the CDR3 is TGTGCCAGCAGCTTACAGGGTCGAGGTAATTCACCCCTCCACTTT. It yields the protein CASSLQGRGNSPLHF.

This clone appeared a single time. The chain recombines TRBV20-1 with TRBJ2-1; no clear D gene. The CDR3 is made up of 11 amino acids. Germline-derived CDR1 and CDR2 are DFQATT and SNEGSKA (reference sequence). V lost 5 bases, J lost 4 bases, and 6 bases lay in between. In nucleotides, the CDR3 is TGCAGTGCTCGACTGTACAATGAGCAGTTCTTC. It encodes CSARLYNEQFF.

V usage is TRBV9 and J usage is TRBJ1-2; D gene ambiguous. Germline V gives CDR1 SGDLS, CDR2 YYNGEE. This CDR3 comprises 16 residues. V was shortened by 0 bases and J by 4 bases, with 16 bases between the two germline ends. For the CDR3, the DNA is TGTGCCAGCAGCGTAGCTGCTGGGCAGACTTCCTATGGCTACACCTTC. Translation: CASSVAAGQTSYGYTF.

This clone was seen a few times. The gene calls are TRBV5-6 and TRBJ2-7; D gene ambiguous. Trimming pared 4 bases from V and 0 bases from J, leaving 8 bases between. Germline V gives CDR1 SGHDT, CDR2 YYEEEE. The CDR3 totals 13 residues. Here the CDR3 DNA reads TGTGCCAGCAGCACGGATATCTCCTACGAGCAGTACTTC. Amino acid sequence: CASSTDISYEQYF.

The rearrangement joins TRBV18 to TRBJ1-1; D unclear. The CDR3 sequence is 14 residues long. The ends were cut back, 1 base at V and 4 bases at J, with 10 bases in the middle. The V gene's germline CDR1 is KGHSH and CDR2 LQKENI. The CDR3 nucleotides read TGTGCCAGCTCACCACTGGGCGAGGGCACTGAAGCTTTCTTT. Its translation: CASSPLGEGTEAFF.